The 27 T cell receptor beta chains below were found in one sample sequenced in a study of breast tumors, draining lymph nodes, adjacent tissues. Axillary draining lymph nodes of breast cancer patients supplied the node samples. TCRdb passed the multiplex PCR reads through MiXCR, listing each CDR3 protein once. The sample yields around 100,000 distinct CDR3 sequences, approximately 21% seen once. Specimen: axillary lymph node tissue. These receptors were obtained from a female donor with breast cancer. Some clones in this sample may be carry-over from other donors' samples.

This clonotype was counted at least ten times. This rearrangement joins TRBV5-1 to TRBJ1-6; a possible D gene is TRBD1 (5 bases). CDR3 size: 13 residues. V was trimmed by 5 bases and J by 4 bases, leaving 7 bases between them. Germline V CDR1 and CDR2: SGHRS, YFSETQ. In DNA form, the CDR3 reads TGCGCCAGCAGGACAGAGTATAATTCACCCCTCCACTTT. As protein: CASRTEYNSPLHF. The full variable domain, completed using reference TRBV5-1 and TRBJ1-6, is KAGVTQTPRYLIKTRGQQVTLSCSPISGHRSVSWYQQTPGQGLQFLFEYFSETQRNKGNFPGRFSGRQFSNSRSEMNVSTLELGDSALYLCASRTEYNSPLHFGNGTRLTVT.

This clonotype was detected many times. The rearrangement uses TRBV7-9 and TRBJ1-6, with D perhaps matching TRBD1 (5 bases). The CDR3 extends over 14 amino acids. CDR1 and CDR2 from the germline V gene are SEHNR and FQNEAQ (reference sequence). V dropped 3 bases and J dropped 7 bases, with 10 bases sitting between them. This CDR3 is CASSFDSQNSPLHF. As DNA, the CDR3 is TGTGCCAGCAGCTTCGACAGCCAGAATTCACCCCTCCACTTT.

This clonotype occurred many times. This chain connects TRBV5-1 to TRBJ2-2, with TRBD1 identical over 7 bases. Germline V gene sequence: CDR1 SGHRS, CDR2 YFSETQ. CDR3 length: 18 amino acids. The V segment lost 0 bases and the J segment 6 bases; nucleotides outside the gene matches: 14. CDR3 region: CASSLVQTTGSYPGELFF. Here the CDR3 DNA reads TGCGCCAGCAGCTTGGTTCAGACGACAGGGTCCTACCCCGGGGAGCTGTTTTTT. The full variable domain, rest sourced from reference TRBV5-1 and TRBJ2-2, is KAGVTQTPRYLIKTRGQQVTLSCSPISGHRSVSWYQQTPGQGLQFLFEYFSETQRNKGNFPGRFSGRQFSNSRSEMNVSTLELGDSALYLCASSLVQTTGSYPGELFFGEGSRLTVL.

This clonotype came up many times. The chain couples TRBV7-9 to TRBJ2-2, with TRBD2 matching over 12 bases. Germline V gene lookup returns CDR1 SEHNR and CDR2 FQNEAQ (reference sequence). The J segment lost 3 bases and the V segment lost 1 base, leaving 6 bases of the junction unmatched. This CDR3 is 18 amino acids long. The CDR3 nucleotides read TGTGCCAGCAGCTTAGATCTGACTAGCGGGAGCCACACCGGGGAGCTGTTTTTT. It encodes CASSLDLTSGSHTGELFF. Using reference TRBV7-9 and TRBJ2-2 for the parts outside the CDR3, the full variable domain is DTGVSQNPRHKITKRGQNVTFRCDPISEHNRLYWYRQTLGQGPEFLTYFQNEAQLEKSRLLSDRFSAERPKGSFSTLEIQRTEQGDSAMYLCASSLDLTSGSHTGELFFGEGSRLTVL.

There are many counts of this clonotype. The rearrangement uses TRBV5-1 and TRBJ1-2; 8 bases are shared with TRBD1. Trimming cost V 4 bases and J 4 bases; bases outside gene matches: 9. CDR1 is SGHRS, CDR2 YFSETQ, per germline. The CDR3 loop spans 15 amino acids. CDR3 residues: CASSPGAGGVYGYTF. DNA of the CDR3: TGCGCCAGCAGCCCTGGGGCAGGGGGCGTCTATGGCTACACCTTC.

This clonotype showed up many times. This chain links TRBV28 with TRBJ1-2, with unresolved D. Trimming left V 7 bases short and J 2 bases short, with 11 bases between. Germline V gene sequence: CDR1 MDHEN, CDR2 SYDVKM. This CDR3 contains 13 residues. The DNA for the CDR3 is TGTGCCAGCATAGGCTTGCGGAACTATGGCTACACCTTC. Translation gives CASIGLRNYGYTF.

Note on this clonotype: A much larger clone differs by one base, so this may be a read error. This chain links TRBV18 with TRBJ1-5; a possible D gene is TRBD1 (5 bases). The CDR3 has 14 residues. Trimming took off 4 bases at V and 6 bases at J, with 13 bases between the two ends. CDR1 and CDR2 from the germline V gene are KGHSH and LQKENI. CDR3: CASSLRRGSQPQHF. CDR3 bases: TGTGCCAGCTCACTCAGGAGGGGCAGTCAGCCCCAGCATTTT.

With regard to this clonotype: A much more abundant neighbour one base away suggests this may be a read error. The chain is built from TRBV28 and TRBJ1-2, with a weak D call TRBD1 (6 bases). Germline assignment: CDR1 MDHEN and CDR2 SYDVKM. V lost 6 bases, J lost 12 bases, and 17 bases lay in between. The CDR3 is 12 residues long. The CDR3 sequence: CASRAGGGGHTF. Written as DNA, the CDR3 is TGTGCCAGCAGGGCGGGGGGGGGCGGCCACACCTTC.

This clonotype appeared many times. The gene calls are TRBV6-6 and TRBJ2-7; the match to TRBD2 covers 10 bases. The V and J ends lost 8 bases and 2 bases, in that order; junction bases with no gene match: 3. Germline lookup yields CDR1 MNHNY and CDR2 SVGAGI (reference sequence). CDR3 length equals 13 residues. For the CDR3, the DNA is TGTGCCAGCGTAGCGGGAGGCGCCTACGAGCAGTACTTC. It is translated as CASVAGGAYEQYF.

In its sample, this clonotype was seen many times. The gene calls are TRBV20-1 and TRBJ2-3, with 7 bases lining up with TRBD1. The J segment lost 0 bases and the V segment lost 5 bases, leaving 11 bases of the junction unmatched. This CDR3 contains 16 residues. In germline, CDR1 is DFQATT, CDR2 SNEGSKA (reference sequence). For the CDR3, the DNA is TGCAGTGCTCGGAAAGGGACAGCCCAAAGCACAGATACGCAGTATTTT. It encodes CSARKGTAQSTDTQYF.

This clonotype was found many times. The chain recombines TRBV7-9 with TRBJ2-6; D gene uncertain. CDR1 is SEHNR and CDR2 is FQNEAQ in the germline V gene (reference sequence). The CDR3 covers 13 residues. Between the trimmed V and J ends, which lost 6 bases and 9 bases, there was a span of 12 bases. CDR3 loop: CASSEGLGNVLTF. Written as DNA, the CDR3 is TGTGCCAGCAGTGAAGGCCTAGGCAACGTCCTGACTTTC.

The V call is TRBV19, the J call TRBJ1-5; maybe TRBD1 (6 bases). V was shortened by 1 base and J by 0 bases, with 19 bases between the two germline ends. The CDR3 is 19 amino acids. Germline CDR1 is LNHDA and CDR2 is SQIVND (reference sequence). The CDR3 here is CASSIALPPGTHSNQPQHF. The CDR3 bases are TGTGCCAGTAGTATAGCACTCCCCCCCGGGACACATAGCAATCAGCCCCAGCATTTT.

In regard to this clonotype: Germline and junction disagree at one end, which may indicate a read error. V usage is TRBV5-5 and J usage is TRBJ1-2, with D possibly being TRBD1 (6 bases). The germline V gene encodes CDR1 SGHKS and CDR2 YYEKEE (reference sequence). This CDR3 spans 12 amino acids. This CDR3 is CANSTGNYGYTF. CDR3 in DNA: TGTGCCAACAGCACAGGGAACTATGGCTACACCTTC.

This clonotype has ten or more counts. The chain employs TRBV27 and TRBJ2-7, with D possibly matching TRBD1 (6 bases). Germline V gene data show CDR1 as MNHEY and CDR2 as SMNVEV (reference sequence). This CDR3 is built from 14 residues. Trimming stripped 0 bases from V and 5 bases from J, with 11 bases between. CDR3 sequence (DNA): TGTGCCAGCAGTTTATCATGGGGGCGCGACGAGCAGTACTTC. Translated, it gives CASSLSWGRDEQYF.

This clonotype was detected many times. This chain uses TRBV6-4 with TRBJ2-3; perhaps TRBD2 as D (5 bases). Looked up from germline, CDR1 is MRHNA and CDR2 is SNTAGT. V was trimmed by 1 base and J by 5 bases, leaving 10 bases between them. The CDR3 contains 14 residues. DNA of the CDR3: TGTGCCAGCAGTGACTTGGCGGGCGGAGATACGCAGTATTTT. It yields the protein CASSDLAGGDTQYF.

V gene TRBV5-4 combines with J gene TRBJ2-3; 10 positions match TRBD2. The germline V gene encodes CDR1 SGHNT and CDR2 YYREEE (reference sequence). This CDR3 spans 13 amino acids. V was pared by 9 bases and J by 8 bases, with 9 bases of the junction left unmatched. The CDR3 loop is CATSGGASVTQYF. The CDR3 DNA reads TGTGCCACGAGCGGGGGGGCCTCAGTTACGCAGTATTTT. The full variable domain, rest sourced from reference TRBV5-4 and TRBJ2-3, is ETGVTQSPTHLIKTRGQQVTLRCSSQSGHNTVSWYQQALGQGPQFIFQYYREEENGRGNFPPRFSGLQFPNYSSELNVNALELDDSALYLCATSGGASVTQYFGPGTRLTVL.

This clonotype was seen more than once but under ten times. This sequence joins TRBV19 and TRBJ2-1; D is possibly TRBD1 (6 bases). From germline, CDR1 is LNHDA and CDR2 SQIVND (reference sequence). The CDR3 covers 18 residues. The V end lost 2 bases, the J end lost 0 bases, and 17 bases lay between the germline ends. CDR3 in DNA: TGTGCCAGTAGTATAACAGGGATTACTTTTCGCTCCTACAATGAGCAGTTCTTC. Its translation is CASSITGITFRSYNEQFF.

This clonotype came up many times. CDR3 coding DNA: TGTGCCAGCACCGCGGGAGGGACTAGCACAGATACGCAGTATTTT. This gives the protein CASTAGGTSTDTQYF. The genes are TRBV6-1 and TRBJ2-3; 9 bases match TRBD2. V lost 7 bases, J lost 0 bases, and 5 bases stayed unmatched. Looked up from germline, CDR1 is MNHNS and CDR2 is SASEGT. The CDR3 length is 15 residues.

With respect to this clonotype: This clone may be a read error of a much larger clone one base away. V usage is TRBV27 and J usage is TRBJ2-7; TRBD1 or TRBD2 may be the D gene (5 bases each). Germline-derived CDR1 and CDR2 are MNHEY and SMNVEV (reference sequence). The CDR3 length is 14 residues. CDR3 protein: CASKGPGSSYKQYF. CDR3 bases: TGTGCCAGCAAAGGGCCAGGGAGCTCCTACAAGCAGTACTTC.

This chain uses TRBV19 with TRBJ1-1; D unclear. V was clipped by 7 bases and J by 3 bases, with 18 bases between them. Germline V lookup: CDR1 LNHDA, CDR2 SQIVND (reference sequence). The CDR3 loop spans 15 amino acids. CDR3 protein: CASKGTLTGYTEAFF. DNA of the CDR3: TGTGCCAGTAAAGGAACGCTAACGGGGTACACTGAAGCTTTCTTT.

This clonotype was seen at least ten times. The chain joins TRBV6-6 to TRBJ1-5; D call uncertain. With 7 bases removed from V and 5 bases from J, the gap between germline ends came to 18 bases. Germline loops: CDR1 MNHNY, CDR2 SVGAGI (reference sequence). The CDR3 loop spans 15 amino acids. The CDR3 reads CASTQRVADYQPQHF. The CDR3 DNA reads TGTGCCAGCACACAGCGGGTGGCAGACTATCAGCCCCAGCATTTT.

This clonotype was found once. The J gene is TRBJ1-2, the V gene TRBV28; D perhaps matches TRBD1 (6 bases). V was shortened by 2 bases and J by 6 bases, with 16 bases between the two germline ends. The germline gives CDR1 MDHEN, CDR2 SYDVKM. The CDR3 runs 15 residues. CDR3 DNA: TGTGCCAGCAGTTTAAATTTCGGGCAGGGGCATGGCTACACCTTC. Protein product: CASSLNFGQGHGYTF.

This clonotype was seen at least ten times. V gene TRBV30 combines with J gene TRBJ1-2; a weak D match, TRBD1 (6 bases). The V and J ends lost 8 bases and 2 bases respectively, with 12 bases between them. From germline, CDR1 is GTSNPN and CDR2 SVGIG (reference sequence). CDR3 length: 12 amino acids. The DNA of the CDR3 is TGTGCCCGGGGGACACCCAACTATGGCTACACCTTC. This codes for CARGTPNYGYTF.

This clonotype came up many times. This chain uses TRBV5-1 with TRBJ2-3, with 10 bases identical to TRBD2. The CDR3 loop spans 22 amino acids. Germline lookup yields CDR1 SGHRS and CDR2 YFSETQ. V dropped 4 bases and J dropped 2; count of bases not matched to a gene: 25. The CDR3 DNA sequence: TGCGCCAGCAGCAGAGCGGGAGGGCCCAACCGCGGAACCCAATCACTCACAGATACGCAGTATTTT. As protein: CASSRAGGPNRGTQSLTDTQYF. Full variable domain (remainder filled in from reference TRBV5-1 and TRBJ2-3): KAGVTQTPRYLIKTRGQQVTLSCSPISGHRSVSWYQQTPGQGLQFLFEYFSETQRNKGNFPGRFSGRQFSNSRSEMNVSTLELGDSALYLCASSRAGGPNRGTQSLTDTQYFGPGTRLTVL.

This clonotype was seen at least ten times. The genes are TRBV5-6 and TRBJ1-5; D is ambiguous. From germline, CDR1 is SGHDT and CDR2 YYEEEE. V was cut by 1 base and J by 0 bases, with 8 bases left in between. The CDR3 totals 15 residues. CDR3 in DNA: TGTGCCAGCAGCTTGTCGGGGATTAGCAATCAGCCCCAGCATTTT. It encodes CASSLSGISNQPQHF.

In its sample, this clonotype was seen a few times. CDR3 sequence: CASLRTGLNTEAFF. Written as DNA, the CDR3 is TGCGCCAGTCTTAGGACAGGGTTGAACACTGAAGCTTTCTTT. The chain is built from TRBV10-2 and TRBJ1-1, with 8 bases lining up with TRBD1. The V and J ends lost 9 bases and 0 bases, in that order; junction bases with no gene match: 6. The CDR3 is made up of 14 amino acids. Germline V gene sequence: CDR1 WSHSY, CDR2 SAAADI.

The table lists this clonotype with many counts. The V and J genes are TRBV20-1 and TRBJ1-5; D is unresolved. Germline assignment: CDR1 DFQATT and CDR2 SNEGSKA (reference sequence). Trimming shortened V by 5 bases and J by 11 bases, and 10 bases separated the two germline ends. This CDR3 spans 10 amino acids. Here the CDR3 reads CSAGLRAQHF. Written as DNA, the CDR3 is TGCAGTGCTGGCCTACGAGCCCAGCATTTT.